The TCR beta chain described here comes from a study of blood T cell repertoires in COVID-19. The wider study: PBMCs, B-cell-depleted T cells, or T cells provided the cDNA or gDNA that made up the material.

The cohort comprised adults aged 18 to 89 years residing in approximately 25 US areas. A COVID-19 case had been met by exposed participants during the 2 weeks before study entry. CDR1 is SEHNR and CDR2 is FQNEAQ in the germline V gene (reference sequence). The CDR3 totals 14 residues. Trimming pared 1 base from V and 4 bases from J, leaving 10 bases between. Authors' methods: From reference gene primer amplification, estimates of nucleated cell counts were derived. Clones were sequenced by immunoSEQ multiplex PCR, and TCRdb holds only the in-frame ones, with some missing. V and J calls and clone size are copied from that table; D and trimming were computed from the DNA. Of approximately 220,000 clones listed, approximately 83% were seen once; the top ten hold more than 4.5%.

The TCR sequence derives from a woman in her fifties or sixties who had been exposed to COVID-19. The chain is built from TRBV7-9 and TRBJ2-5; perhaps TRBD2 as D (6 bases). The sequencing input was PBMCs or T cells enriched from blood (not recorded which). CDR3: CASSLEEGVETQYF. DNA of the CDR3: TGTGCCAGCAGCTTAGAGGAGGGCGTAGAGACCCAGTACTTC.